This T cell receptor (beta chain) was captured in a study of human versus mouse CDR3 diversity and MHC coevolution. Study-wide points: Mice had fewer CDR3 deletions and insertions than humans on average.

Naive CD4 T cells were sorted as CD45RO-negative, CD62L-positive. Note on this clone: Its antigen is undetermined.

Repertoires were generated with immunoSEQ multiplex PCR, while TCRdb's copy carries only in-frame clones and drops some. The sample yields 60,000 or so clones, 94% seen once. After removal of 5 bases from V and 0 bases from J, the junction contained 5 bases not matched to a gene. The germline V gene has CDR1 SEHNR and CDR2 FQNEAQ (reference sequence). CDR3 length: 16 residues. The source material was naive CD4+ T cells from blood. The subset: CD45RO-negative CD62L-positive naive CD4 T cells. The sequence came from a person aged 60 to 70 in good health. The V call is TRBV7-9, the J call TRBJ2-3; TRBD2 matches at 10 bases. The CDR3 reads CASSQGLAASTDTQYF. CDR3 DNA sequence: TGTGCCAGCAGCCAAGGACTAGCGGCTAGCACAGATACGCAGTATTTT.